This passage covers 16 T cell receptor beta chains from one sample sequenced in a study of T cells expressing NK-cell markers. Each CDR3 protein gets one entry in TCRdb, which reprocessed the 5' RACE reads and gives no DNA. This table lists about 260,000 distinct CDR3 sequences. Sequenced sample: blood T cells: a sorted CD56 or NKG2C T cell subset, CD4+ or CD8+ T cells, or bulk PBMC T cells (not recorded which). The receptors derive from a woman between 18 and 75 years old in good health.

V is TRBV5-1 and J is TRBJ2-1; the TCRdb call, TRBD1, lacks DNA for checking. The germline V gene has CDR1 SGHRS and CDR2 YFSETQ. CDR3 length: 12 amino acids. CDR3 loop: CASNPDRERQFF.

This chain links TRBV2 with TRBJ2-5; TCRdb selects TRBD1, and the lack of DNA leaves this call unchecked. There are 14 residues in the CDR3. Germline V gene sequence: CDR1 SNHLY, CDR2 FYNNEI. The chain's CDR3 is CASSPRWDHGTQYF.

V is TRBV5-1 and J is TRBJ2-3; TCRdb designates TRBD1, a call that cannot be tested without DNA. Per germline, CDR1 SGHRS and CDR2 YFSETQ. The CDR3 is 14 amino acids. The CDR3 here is CASSLRAEGDTQYF.

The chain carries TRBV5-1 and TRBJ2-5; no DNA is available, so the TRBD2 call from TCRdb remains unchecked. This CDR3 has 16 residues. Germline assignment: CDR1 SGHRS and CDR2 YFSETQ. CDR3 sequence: CASSLTAGVGEETQYF.

Here the CDR3 reads CSASRVKNTEAFF. The chain joins TRBV20-1 to TRBJ1-1. CDR3 length equals 13 residues. The V gene's germline CDR1 is DFQATT and CDR2 SNEGSKA (reference sequence).

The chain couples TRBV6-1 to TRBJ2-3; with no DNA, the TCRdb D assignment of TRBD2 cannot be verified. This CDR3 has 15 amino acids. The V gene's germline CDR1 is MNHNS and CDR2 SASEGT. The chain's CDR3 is CASGTSGGRTDTQYF.

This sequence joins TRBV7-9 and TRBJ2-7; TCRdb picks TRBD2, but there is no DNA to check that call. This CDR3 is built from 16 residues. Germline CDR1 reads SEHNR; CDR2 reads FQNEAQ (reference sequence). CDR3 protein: CASSLRGTSGHYEQYF.

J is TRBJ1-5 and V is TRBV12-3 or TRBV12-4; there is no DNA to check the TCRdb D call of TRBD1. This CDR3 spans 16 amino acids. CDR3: CASSSAGQGMTQPQHF.

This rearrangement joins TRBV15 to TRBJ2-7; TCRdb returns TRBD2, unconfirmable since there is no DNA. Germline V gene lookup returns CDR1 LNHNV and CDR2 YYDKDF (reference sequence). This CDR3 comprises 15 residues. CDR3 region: CATSRDRLAAYEQYF. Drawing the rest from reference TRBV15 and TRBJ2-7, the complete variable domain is DAMVIQNPRYQVTQFGKPVTLSCSQTLNHNVMYWYQQKSSQAPKLLFHYYDKDFNNEADTPDNFQSRRPNTSFCFLDIRSPGLGDTAMYLCATSRDRLAAYEQYFGPGTRLTVT.

The chain's CDR3 is CASSLALAQGADTQYF. The gene calls are TRBV5-1 and TRBJ2-3; TCRdb outputs TRBD1, but without DNA this stays unchecked. The CDR3 covers 16 residues. From germline, CDR1 is SGHRS and CDR2 YFSETQ. Full variable domain (rest looked up from reference TRBV5-1 and TRBJ2-3): KAGVTQTPRYLIKTRGQQVTLSCSPISGHRSVSWYQQTPGQGLQFLFEYFSETQRNKGNFPGRFSGRQFSNSRSEMNVSTLELGDSALYLCASSLALAQGADTQYFGPGTRLTVL.

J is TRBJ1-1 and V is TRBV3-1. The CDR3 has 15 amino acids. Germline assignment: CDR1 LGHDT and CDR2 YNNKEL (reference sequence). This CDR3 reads CASSQKAVFAAEAFF.

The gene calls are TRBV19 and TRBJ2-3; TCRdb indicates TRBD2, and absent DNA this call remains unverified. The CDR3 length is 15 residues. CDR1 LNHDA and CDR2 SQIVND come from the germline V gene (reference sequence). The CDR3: CASSKLAGGTDTQYF.

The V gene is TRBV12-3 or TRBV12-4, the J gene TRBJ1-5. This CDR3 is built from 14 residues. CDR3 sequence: CASSSLGFFQPQHF.

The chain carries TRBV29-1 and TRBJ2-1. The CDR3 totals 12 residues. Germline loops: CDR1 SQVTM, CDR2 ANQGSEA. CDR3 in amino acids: CSGRRDSNEQFF.

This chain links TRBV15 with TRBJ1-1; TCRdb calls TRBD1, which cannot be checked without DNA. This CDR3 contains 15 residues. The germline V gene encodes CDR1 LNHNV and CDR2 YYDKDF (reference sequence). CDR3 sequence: CATSRSPGGNTEAFF.

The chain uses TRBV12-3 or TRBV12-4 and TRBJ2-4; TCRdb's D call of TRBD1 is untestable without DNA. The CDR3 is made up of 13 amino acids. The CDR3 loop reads CASSFGGANIQYF.